Given below is one T cell receptor (beta chain) in context. The antigen it binds to is not known. No per-base quality is available; no much larger clone lies one base away. The donors belonged to the validation cohort of approximately 130 subjects, which was separate from the approximately 700-subject first cohort. Germline trimming amounts to 2 bases on V and 5 bases on J, with 8 as the count of junction bases outside the gene matches. Including the terminal cysteine and phenylalanine, the CDR3 comprises 15 residues. Just CDR3 DNA is preserved here, 45 bases in frame from base 1. For CDR1 and CDR2, the germline V gene lists MNHEY and SVGAGI. This sample is part of a study of cytomegalovirus exposure and HLA in healthy donors listed by TCRdb under 2017. For context, the study as a whole: The 666 repertoires of the first cohort and the roughly 110 validation repertoires were produced on the same platform, according to a later analysis. The study was designed to test whether signatures of past pathogen exposure could be identified by cataloging public T cell receptors. Along with the approximately 700-subject first cohort, a separate validation cohort of over a hundred different subjects was used. The study combined high-throughput TCR immunosequencing, statistical association of individual TCRs with disease status, and machine learning to predict cytomegalovirus infection status.

To prepare the library, the immunoSEQ multiplex PCR assay was applied. The authors processed their data as follows. A statistical classification framework was built to diagnose cytomegalovirus status from the catalog of TCR beta chain sequences. TCRdb limited this immuneACCESS table to in-frame rearrangements with V and J called. A share of clones is missing; checked studies link under half to unresolved V genes, and the rest is unexplained. V, J and clone size are those of that table, while D and trimming were read from the DNA. The sample data list about 300,000 clones, and approximately 90% of these were observed just once. The top ten constitute roughly 0.93% of the sample. The investigation overall reported the following: Cytomegalovirus status was reported to be diagnosed by the classifier with high specificity and sensitivity in both the original and validation cohorts. The authors suggested that the approach could potentially be generalized to other disease states and immunological phenotypes. In a later analysis, TCRs clustered in the first cohort were found to also tend to co-occur in the approximately 120 validation repertoires, with 85% to 95% of cluster scores above 0. Across donors, most TCR sequences were observed very rarely, whereas some public TCRs were present in many individuals. The study gave a list of 150 to 200 TCR beta chains associated with cytomegalovirus. A later analysis had no HLA typing for the validation cohort, so co-occurrence there was scored across all 120 repertoires. In vitro tests confirmed that a few of the cytomegalovirus-associated TCR beta chains recognize cytomegalovirus antigens.

The sample comprised PBMCs. This receptor was taken from a woman between 18 and 29 years old in good health and CMV-seronegative. The chain is made from TRBV6-5 and TRBJ2-5; 7 central bases correspond to TRBD1. Read as DNA, the sequence is TGTGCCAGCAGTTACGGGGCACAGGGGTCCGAGACCCAGTACTTC. Translated, it reads CASSYGAQGSETQYF.